The TCR beta chain described here comes from a study of CD8 T cells in ankylosing spondylitis. The TCR beta libraries were generated through quantitative 5'-RACE incorporating molecular barcodes. Each CDR3 protein is one row after TCRdb ran MiXCR on the 5' RACE reads. The sample has hundreds of thousands of distinct CDR3 sequences; 25% to 30% are singletons. The CDR3 contains 15 residues. Germline V gene sequence: CDR1 SEHNR, CDR2 FQNEAQ (reference sequence). The J segment lost 2 bases and the V segment lost 5 bases, leaving 4 bases of the junction unmatched. This clonotype has only a few counts. Its antigen is not identified. Study-wide results and caveats: Within ankylosing spondylitis blood, a TCR beta motif made up of roughly eight highly homologous variants appeared to be characteristic. According to the report, clones linked to the disease were significantly enriched in matched synovial fluid samples taken from ankylosing spondylitis patients. Earlier work had already found some motif variants in reactive arthritis synovial fluid and blood.

Sequencing was carried out using blood, either unsorted or a sorted T cell fraction (not recorded which). This chain connects TRBV7-9 to TRBJ2-2, with TRBD2 identical over 8 bases. The TCR originated in a male donor with ankylosing spondylitis. CDR3 sequence reads: CASSRSGTNTGELFF. CDR3 sequence (DNA): TGTGCCAGCAGCCGTAGCGGGACTAACACCGGGGAGCTGTTTTTT.